This TCR beta chain stems from a study of T cell repertoires in cytomegalovirus infection. A single record per CDR3 protein comes from TCRdb applying MiXCR to the reads. Of under 850,000 distinct CDR3 sequences in the sample, approximately 40% were seen once. There are 15 residues in the CDR3. J lost 3 bases, V lost 1 base, and 0 bases had no gene match. Germline CDR1 LGHNA, CDR2 YNFKEQ. Sequencing used PBMCs. The chain recombines TRBV4-2 with TRBJ2-2, with 9 positions matching TRBD2. The receptor comes from a human donor in good health (CMV status not recorded). Some clones in this sample may be carry-over from other donors' samples. CDR3 region: CASSQGTSDTGELFF. CDR3 bases: TGTGCCAGCAGCCAAGGGACTAGCGACACCGGGGAGCTGTTTTTT.